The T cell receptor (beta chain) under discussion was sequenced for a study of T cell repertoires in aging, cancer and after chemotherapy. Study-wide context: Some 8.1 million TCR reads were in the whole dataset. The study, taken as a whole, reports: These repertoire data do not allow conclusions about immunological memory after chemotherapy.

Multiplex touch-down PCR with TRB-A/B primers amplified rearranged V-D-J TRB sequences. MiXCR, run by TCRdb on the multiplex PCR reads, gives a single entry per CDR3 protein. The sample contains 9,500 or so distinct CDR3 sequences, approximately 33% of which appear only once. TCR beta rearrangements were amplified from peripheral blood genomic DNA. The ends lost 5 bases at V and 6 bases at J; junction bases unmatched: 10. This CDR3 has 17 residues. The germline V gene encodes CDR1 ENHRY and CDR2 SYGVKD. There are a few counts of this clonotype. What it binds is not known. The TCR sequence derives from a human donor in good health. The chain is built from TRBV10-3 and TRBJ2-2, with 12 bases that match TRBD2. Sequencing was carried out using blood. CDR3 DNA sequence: TGTGCCATCAGTATACTAGCGGGGGGATATCGAGCCGGGGAGCTGTTTTTT. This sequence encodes CAISILAGGYRAGELFF.